This record looks at one TCR beta chain sequence and its context. Its antigen is still unknown. The germline CDR1 and CDR2 sequences are WNHNN and SYGVQD (reference sequence). V gave up 6 bases and J gave up 6 bases, with 11 bases separating them. The CDR3 totals 13 residues. This entry is derived from a study of cytomegalovirus exposure and HLA in healthy donors. General observations from the study: Some V segments (TRBV6-2 and TRBV6-3 among them) were excluded as indistinguishable. In a later analysis, TCR beta V- and J-gene trimming was associated with a missense DCLRE1C variant. When presence/absence was analysed, sequencing depth was taken to be roughly uniform across donors.

In the PCR, 60 Vbeta and 13 Jbeta primers were used. Only in-frame clones appear in the TCRdb table, and some are missing; sequencing was by immunoSEQ multiplex PCR. The sample shows 150,000 to 200,000 clones, approximately 80% of them seen only once. Specimen: PBMCs. The V gene is TRBV10-1, the J gene TRBJ2-2; D is undetermined. The sequence derives from a man aged 18 to 35 in good health and CMV-seronegative. This CDR3 reads CASSHTVSGELFF. The CDR3 coding sequence is TGCGCCAGCAGCCACACAGTCTCCGGGGAGCTGTTTTTT.